This TCR beta chain is from a study of Ad26.COV2.S vaccination and SARS-CoV-2 variants. Study-level points and caveats: After vaccination, reports described spike-specific CD8+ and CD4+ T cell responses as showing substantial breadth.

The method was immunoSEQ multiplex PCR; TCRdb's version includes in-frame clones alone and lacks a portion of them. Among more than 150,000 clones listed, around 88% were seen once. This CDR3 is built from 14 residues. Germline values: CDR1 SGHAT, CDR2 FQNNGV. J gave up 9 bases and V 5 bases, and 8 bases lay outside the gene matches. This clone has just one count. Its target is unknown. The sample was peripheral blood, taken after recovery from COVID-19. V is TRBV11-2 and J is TRBJ2-1; 9 positions match TRBD2. This clonotype originated in a human donor who had recovered from COVID-19. The CDR3 DNA reads TGTGCCAGCAGCCCTTTAGCGGGAGCCTTTGAGCAGTTCTTC. Translating it yields CASSPLAGAFEQFF. Variable domain in full (rest from reference TRBV11-2 and TRBJ2-1): EAGVAQSPRYKIIEKRQSVAFWCNPISGHATLYWYQQILGQGPKLLIQFQNNGVVDDSQLPKDRFSAERLKGVDSTLKIQPAKLEDSAVYLCASSPLAGAFEQFFGPGTRLTVL.